This T cell receptor (beta chain) appears in the sequencing data of a study of blood T cell repertoires in COVID-19. Whole-study context: Samples came from the United States, Italy and Spain, spanning acute and convalescent COVID-19. T cells, B-cell-depleted T cells, or PBMCs supplied cDNA or gDNA.

How the authors handled the data: Reference gene primer amplification gave estimated nucleated cell counts. Repertoires were generated with immunoSEQ multiplex PCR, while TCRdb's copy carries only in-frame clones and drops some. V, J and clone size reflect that table, while D and trimming were determined from the DNA. In the table there are about 120,000 clones, roughly 80% of which are singletons. Material: peripheral blood. The receptor was derived from a man aged 50-59 years with acute or convalescent COVID-19.

CDR3 in amino acids: CASSEDRGTGGSNYGYTF. In DNA form, the CDR3 reads TGTGCCAGCAGTGAAGATAGGGGGACAGGGGGCTCCAACTATGGCTACACCTTC. The gene calls are TRBV25-1 and TRBJ1-2, with 12 bases matching TRBD1. Germline V gene data show CDR1 as MGHDK and CDR2 as SYGVNS. The trim removed 2 bases at V and 2 bases at J, leaving 9 bases unmatched. CDR3 length: 18 amino acids.